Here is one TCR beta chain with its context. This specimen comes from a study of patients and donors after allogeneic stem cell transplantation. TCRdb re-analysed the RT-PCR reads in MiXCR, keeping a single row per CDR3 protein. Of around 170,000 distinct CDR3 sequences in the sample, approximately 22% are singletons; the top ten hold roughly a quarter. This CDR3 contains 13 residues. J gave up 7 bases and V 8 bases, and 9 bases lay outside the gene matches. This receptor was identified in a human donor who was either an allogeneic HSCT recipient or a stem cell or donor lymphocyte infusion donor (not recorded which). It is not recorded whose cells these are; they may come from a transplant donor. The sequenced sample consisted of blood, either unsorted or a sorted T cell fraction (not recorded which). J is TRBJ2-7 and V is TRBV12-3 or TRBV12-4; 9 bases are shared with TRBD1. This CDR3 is CASPGTGQDEQYF. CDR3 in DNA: TGTGCCAGCCCCGGGACAGGGCAAGATGAGCAGTACTTC.